This TCR beta chain is from a study of Ad26.COV2.S vaccination and SARS-CoV-2 variants. Across the study: Ad26.COV2.S was injected intramuscularly once or twice, 56 days apart. The study, taken as a whole, reports: Similar non-spike TCR breadth was observed in recipients of vaccine and of placebo.

Measured with immunoSEQ multiplex PCR; TCRdb has only the in-frame clones, and not every one. The table records some 350,000 clones, roughly 84% of them present only once. Treatment meaning: roughly 19 received Ad26.COV2.S at low or high dose, single or two shots; 5 received placebo; per-sample allocation not given. All samples were drawn on day 63, counting from the first vaccine or placebo injection. This CDR3 contains 13 residues. V lost 8 bases to trimming and J lost 6 bases; unmatched junction nucleotides: 10. In germline, CDR1 is SGHDT, CDR2 YYEEEE. Regarding this clone: What it recognizes is unknown.

The material was peripheral blood, obtained in a trial of Ad26.COV2.S vaccine versus placebo. The source of this sequence is a person aged 18-60 years who received the Ad26.COV2.S COVID-19 vaccine or a placebo. The chain carries TRBV5-6 and TRBJ2-7; 8 nucleotides agree with TRBD1. The DNA for the CDR3 is TGTGCCAGTACTAGGGACAGGTTCTTCGAGCAGTACTTC. It yields the protein CASTRDRFFEQYF.